This T cell receptor beta chain was captured in a study of a mutant IDH1 vaccine in newly diagnosed glioma. Study-level information: The therapy given earlier, which was standard therapy, consisted of radiotherapy, temozolomide, or both, and most of the patients received both. Study outcomes and limitations: Among all patients, vaccine-induced immune responses occurred in around 95%. Variations in leading peripheral T cell clonotypes appeared to have no connection with pseudoprogression.

TCRdb keeps only in-frame clones here, not all; method: immunoSEQ multiplex PCR. The sample carries roughly 60,000 clones, 65% to 75% recorded once. Of note for this clone: The antigen is unknown.

The CDR3 loop spans 13 amino acids. Germline V lookup: CDR1 SQVTM, CDR2 ANQGSEA. The germline V and J ends were trimmed by 5 bases and 0 bases, with 10 bases remaining between them. Noted time point: week 35, safety follow-up. Topical imiquimod was applied with each vaccine dose, which held 300 ug of mutant IDH1 20-mer peptide. Sequenced material: PBMCs, taken from a glioma patient whose treatment included an IDH1 peptide vaccine. The chain carries TRBV29-1 and TRBJ2-5; unclear D gene. This sequence was found in a man between 50 and 59 years old with glioma. DNA for the CDR3: TGCAGCGTTCGTCTCATGTACCAAGAGACCCAGTACTTC. Amino acid sequence: CSVRLMYQETQYF.